These 19 T cell receptor beta chains were all obtained from the same sample, sequenced in a study of blood T cell repertoires in COVID-19. Profiling relied on immunoSEQ multiplex PCR, and the TCRdb table lists in-frame clones only, not all of them. This table has 100,000 to 150,000 clones, 60% to 80% appearing once. The sequencing input was peripheral blood. These receptors were collected from a man in his 60s with acute or convalescent COVID-19.

This clone was observed a few times. V gene TRBV7-3 combines with J gene TRBJ1-2, with 7 bases matching TRBD1. CDR1 and CDR2 from the germline V gene are SGHTA and FQGTGA. This CDR3 has 16 residues. Trimming at V came to 0 bases and at J to 3 bases, leaving 7 bases not matched to a gene. DNA for the CDR3: TGTGCCAGCAGCTTAACCTCCGGGACAGAATACTATGGCTACACCTTC. It encodes CASSLTSGTEYYGYTF.

V and J are TRBV24-1 and TRBJ2-3, with 7 bases lining up with TRBD1. This CDR3 comprises 16 residues. V shed 5 bases, J shed 4 bases, and the junction held 11 bases outside the gene matches. CDR1 is KGHDR, CDR2 SFDVKD, per germline. In DNA form, the CDR3 reads TGTGCCACCAGTGGGACAGGACTCTTGGGGGCAGATACGCAGTATTTT. This translates into CATSGTGLLGADTQYF.

V usage is TRBV11-1 and J usage is TRBJ2-7; 10 bases match TRBD1. The CDR3 sequence is 14 residues long. The V and J ends lost 3 bases and 3 bases, in that order; junction bases with no gene match: 2. Germline CDR1 reads SGHAT; CDR2 reads FQDESV (reference sequence). The CDR3 sequence is CASSLRTGGYEQYF. The CDR3 DNA sequence: TGTGCCAGCAGCTTGAGGACAGGGGGCTACGAGCAGTACTTC. The full variable domain, its missing parts supplied by reference TRBV11-1 and TRBJ2-7, is EAEVAQSPRYKITEKSQAVAFWCDPISGHATLYWYRQILGQGPELLVQFQDESVVDDSQLPKDRFSAERLKGVDSTLKIQPAELGDSAMYLCASSLRTGGYEQYFGPGTRLTVT.

The chain links TRBV4-1 to TRBJ2-5, with D tentatively TRBD1 (6 bases). CDR1 and CDR2 from the germline V gene are MGHRA and YSYEKL. The V end lost 3 bases, the J end lost 4 bases, and 9 bases lay between the germline ends. The length of the CDR3 is 13 residues. The DNA for the CDR3 is TGCGCCAGCAGCCAGACCAGGGGAGAGACCCAGTACTTC. Translation gives CASSQTRGETQYF.

The chain joins TRBV24-1 to TRBJ2-3; no definite D call. CDR3 size: 13 residues. Trimming shortened V by 9 bases and J by 4 bases, and 13 bases separated the two germline ends. Per the germline V gene, CDR1 is KGHDR and CDR2 is SFDVKD. The CDR3 reads CATASPASDTQYF. The CDR3 DNA reads as TGTGCCACCGCCTCGCCCGCGTCAGATACGCAGTATTTT.

The chain is built from TRBV18 and TRBJ1-3; 7 bases line up with TRBD1. The germline CDR1 and CDR2 sequences are KGHSH and LQKENI. V was clipped by 3 bases and J by 0 bases; unmatched bases: 8. The CDR3 is 17 residues long. The CDR3 region is CASSPQTGIPSGNTIYF. In DNA, the CDR3 is TGTGCCAGCTCACCGCAGACAGGGATACCCTCTGGAAACACCATATATTTT. Filled out from reference TRBV18 and TRBJ1-3, the complete variable domain reads NAGVMQNPRHLVRRRGQEARLRCSPMKGHSHVYWYRQLPEEGLKFMVYLQKENIIDESGMPKERFSAEFPKEGPSILRIQQVVRGDSAAYFCASSPQTGIPSGNTIYFGEGSWLTVV.

The rearrangement joins TRBV5-1 to TRBJ2-1, with 11 nucleotides matching TRBD2. In germline, CDR1 is SGHRS, CDR2 YFSETQ. The CDR3 consists of 15 residues. The V segment lost 6 bases and the J segment 4 bases; nucleotides outside the gene matches: 6. The CDR3 loop is CASKDGTSGYNEQFF. In nucleotides, the CDR3 is TGCGCCAGCAAAGACGGGACTAGCGGATACAATGAGCAGTTCTTC. Full variable domain (remainder filled in from reference TRBV5-1 and TRBJ2-1): KAGVTQTPRYLIKTRGQQVTLSCSPISGHRSVSWYQQTPGQGLQFLFEYFSETQRNKGNFPGRFSGRQFSNSRSEMNVSTLELGDSALYLCASKDGTSGYNEQFFGPGTRLTVL.

The gene calls are TRBV29-1 and TRBJ1-2; TRBD1 might be the D (6 bases). The CDR3 totals 11 residues. Per the germline V gene, CDR1 is SQVTM and CDR2 is ANQGSEA. The CDR3 sequence is CGGAEVYGYTF. CDR3 nucleotides: TGCGGGGGGGCAGAGGTCTATGGCTACACCTTC.

This clone is a singleton in its sample. The chain combines TRBV5-1 with TRBJ1-4, with D possibly matching TRBD1 (5 bases). Germline values: CDR1 SGHRS, CDR2 YFSETQ. This CDR3 has 16 residues. V gave up 2 bases and J gave up 0 bases, with 11 bases separating them. The CDR3 region has the DNA TGCGCCAGCAGCTTATACCCAGGGACAACTAATGAAAAACTGTTTTTT. Protein: CASSLYPGTTNEKLFF.

The chain carries TRBV6-4 and TRBJ2-3; the match to TRBD1 covers 7 bases. The germline gives CDR1 MRHNA, CDR2 SNTAGT. V was pared by 4 bases and J by 2 bases, with 6 bases of the junction left unmatched. This CDR3 spans 15 amino acids. The CDR3 sequence: CASSASGTATDTQYF. The CDR3 DNA reads as TGTGCCAGCAGTGCGTCCGGGACAGCCACAGATACGCAGTATTTT.

The chain carries TRBV18 and TRBJ2-7, with D maybe TRBD2 (6 bases). With 2 bases removed from V and 4 bases from J, the gap between germline ends came to 18 bases. Germline V lookup: CDR1 KGHSH, CDR2 LQKENI. This CDR3 has 16 amino acids. The CDR3 spells CASSPGRGIGVYEQYF. CDR3 nucleotide sequence: TGTGCCAGCTCACCAGGGCGCGGGATTGGGGTGTACGAGCAGTACTTC.

The chain uses TRBV6-5 and TRBJ2-3; TRBD2 matches 8 bases. CDR3 size: 15 residues. The ends lost 5 bases at V and 4 bases at J; junction bases unmatched: 8. The germline V gene has CDR1 MNHEY and CDR2 SVGAGI. CDR3 loop: CASSPRGGAADTQYF. The DNA of the CDR3 is TGTGCCAGCAGTCCCCGGGGGGGGGCAGCAGATACGCAGTATTTT.

This chain links TRBV6-2 or TRBV6-3 with TRBJ1-2; TRBD1 matches 9 bases. V lost 2 bases, J lost 5 bases, and 9 bases stayed unmatched. The CDR3 is made up of 16 amino acids. Per the germline V gene, CDR1 is MNHEY and CDR2 is SVGEGT. The CDR3 bases are TGTGCCAGCAGTTACGGATTTCGGGACAGGGTATATGGCTACACCTTC. Translation: CASSYGFRDRVYGYTF.

The table lists this clone with a few counts. The chain joins TRBV4-1 to TRBJ2-1, with 7 bases identical to TRBD2. Trimming removed 0 bases from V and 6 bases from J; junction bases left unmatched: 5. Germline CDR1 reads MGHRA; CDR2 reads YSYEKL. The CDR3 is made up of 15 amino acids. CDR3: CASSQDSGTINEQFF. In DNA, the CDR3 is TGCGCCAGCAGCCAAGACTCCGGGACTATCAATGAGCAGTTCTTC.

This clone was recorded a few times. This chain uses TRBV4-1 with TRBJ2-7, with D perhaps TRBD1 (5 bases). The V end was cut by 1 base, the J end by 1 base, with 11 bases between. Germline-derived CDR1 and CDR2 are MGHRA and YSYEKL. This CDR3 has 15 residues. Written as DNA, the CDR3 is TGCGCCAGCAGCCAAGGAACGCACAGGTCCTACGAGCAGTACTTC. Translated, it gives CASSQGTHRSYEQYF.

The J gene is TRBJ1-1, the V gene TRBV6-5, with D possibly being TRBD1 (6 bases). The V and J ends lost 5 bases and 2 bases respectively, with 15 bases between them. Germline V gene lookup returns CDR1 MNHEY and CDR2 SVGAGI. This CDR3 is 15 amino acids long. The CDR3 region has the DNA TGTGCCAGCAGTCGGCCCGGACAGCGCAACACTGAAGCTTTCTTT. Translated: CASSRPGQRNTEAFF.

V and J are TRBV5-6 and TRBJ2-4, with D tentatively TRBD1 (5 bases). The CDR3 is made up of 15 amino acids. Trimming shortened V by 2 bases and J by 0 bases, and 9 bases separated the two germline ends. Germline V lookup: CDR1 SGHDT, CDR2 YYEEEE. CDR3 nucleotide sequence: TGTGCCAGCAGCTTCAGGGCGTTAGCCAAAAACATTCAGTACTTC. Its translation is CASSFRALAKNIQYF.

This chain links TRBV19 with TRBJ2-7, with 8 bases lining up with TRBD1. The V gene end was trimmed by 5 bases and the J gene end by 2 bases; junction bases not matched to a gene: 5. The germline CDR1 and CDR2 sequences are LNHDA and SQIVND (reference sequence). The CDR3 covers 14 residues. DNA for the CDR3: TGTGCCAGTAGTCTATGGGACAGGCCCTACGAGCAGTACTTC. Its protein product is CASSLWDRPYEQYF.

The DNA for the CDR3 is TGTGCCACCAGTGACCCGGGACAGGGGAGAGGAGCTTTCTTT. Translation gives CATSDPGQGRGAFF. J is TRBJ1-1 and V is TRBV24-1, with TRBD1 identical over 10 bases. CDR3 size: 14 residues. Per the germline V gene, CDR1 is KGHDR and CDR2 is SFDVKD. Trimming removed 4 bases from V and 10 bases from J; junction bases left unmatched: 8.